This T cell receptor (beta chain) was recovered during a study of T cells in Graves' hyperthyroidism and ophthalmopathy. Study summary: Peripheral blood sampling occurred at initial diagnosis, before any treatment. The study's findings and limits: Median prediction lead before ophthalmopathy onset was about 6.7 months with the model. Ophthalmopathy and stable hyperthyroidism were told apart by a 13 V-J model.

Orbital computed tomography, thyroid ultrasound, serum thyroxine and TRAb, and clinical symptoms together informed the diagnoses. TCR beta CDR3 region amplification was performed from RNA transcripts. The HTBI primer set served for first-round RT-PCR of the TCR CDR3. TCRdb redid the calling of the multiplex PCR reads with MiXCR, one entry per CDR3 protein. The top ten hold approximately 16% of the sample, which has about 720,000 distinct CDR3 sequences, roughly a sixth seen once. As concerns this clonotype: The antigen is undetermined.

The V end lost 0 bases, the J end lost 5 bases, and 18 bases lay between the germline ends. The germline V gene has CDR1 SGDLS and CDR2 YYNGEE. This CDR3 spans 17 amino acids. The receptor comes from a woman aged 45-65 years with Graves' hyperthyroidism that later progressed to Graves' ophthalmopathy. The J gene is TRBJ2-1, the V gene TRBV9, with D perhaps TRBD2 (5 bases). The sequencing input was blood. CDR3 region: CASSVAWERARDNEQFF. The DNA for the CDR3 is TGTGCCAGCAGCGTAGCATGGGAGAGGGCGCGGGACAATGAGCAGTTCTTC.